The rows below give T cell receptor beta chains drawn from one sample of a study of blood T cell repertoires in COVID-19. The protocol was immunoSEQ multiplex PCR, while the TCRdb copy is restricted to in-frame clones and leaves out a portion. There are about 300,000 clones in the sample; approximately 86% occur only once, and around 1.4% lies in the top ten. Sequencing used peripheral blood. The source is a man aged 65 to 85 with acute or convalescent COVID-19. The CDR3 runs from the conserved cysteine through the conserved F or W. The D gene is left open where the match is weak. A clone size is listed for some rows: how often the clone was seen (once, few, many), or a class if it is expanded.

.	TRBV4-2	TRBJ1-4	.	CASSQAPPTGLNEKLFF	TGTGCCAGCAGCCAAGCCCCGCCGACAGGACTTAATGAAAAACTGTTTTTT
.	TRBV10-2	TRBJ2-5	.	CASSGSQETQYF	TGCGCCAGCAGTGGTAGTCAAGAGACCCAGTACTTC
.	TRBV27	TRBJ1-2	TRBD1	CASSLNRGISYGYTF	TGTGCCAGCAGTCTTAACAGGGGGATTAGCTATGGCTACACCTTC
.	TRBV29-1	TRBJ2-2	.	CSVEAPVGGGELFF	TGCAGCGTCGAGGCCCCGGTGGGAGGCGGGGAGCTGTTTTTT
.	TRBV25-1	TRBJ2-5	.	CASSDYWWGRQETQYF	TGTGCCAGCAGTGATTATTGGTGGGGGAGGCAAGAGACCCAGTACTTC
.	TRBV7-2	TRBJ1-4	TRBD1	CASSQFRGTNEKLFF	TGTGCCAGCAGCCAATTCAGGGGGACTAATGAAAAACTGTTTTTT
.	TRBV6-6	TRBJ2-7	.	CASSYGSTYEQYF	TGTGCCAGCAGTTATGGCAGTACCTACGAGCAGTACTTC
.	TRBV7-9	TRBJ2-2	.	CASSLLSGGNTGELFF	TGTGCCAGCAGCTTACTCTCCGGGGGGAACACCGGGGAGCTGTTTTTT
.	TRBV10-1	TRBJ1-6	TRBD1	CASSFGTGPKTLHF	TGCGCCAGCAGTTTTGGGACAGGGCCGAAAACCCTCCACTTT
.	TRBV4-2	TRBJ2-1	.	CASSQFLTGGGAGGGSYNEQFF	TGTGCCAGCAGCCAATTCCTTACAGGGGGCGGAGCGGGAGGGGGCTCCTACAATGAGCAGTTCTTC
.	TRBV18	TRBJ2-2	TRBD1	CASSMVTGPAGELFF	TGTGCCAGCTCAATGGTGACAGGGCCGGCCGGGGAGCTGTTTTTT
.	TRBV5-8	TRBJ1-5	.	CASSGQGPQHF	TGTGCCAGCAGCGGACAAGGGCCCCAGCATTTT
.	TRBV14	TRBJ1-1	TRBD1	CASSLQGGNTEAFF	TGTGCCAGCAGCTTGCAGGGGGGGAACACTGAAGCTTTCTTT
.	TRBV5-4	TRBJ1-6	TRBD1	CASSYLGTGVSPLHF	TGTGCCAGCAGTTACTTGGGGACAGGGGTATCACCCCTCCACTTT
.	TRBV5-1	TRBJ1-2	TRBD1	CASSDRDRGYYGYTF	TGCGCCAGCAGCGACCGGGACAGGGGGTACTATGGCTACACCTTC
.	TRBV2	TRBJ2-7	.	CASSDPREVNPYEQYF	TGTGCCAGCAGTGATCCAAGGGAGGTAAACCCCTACGAGCAGTACTTC
.	TRBV28	TRBJ2-5	.	CASSSVQGPETQYF	TGTGCCAGCAGTTCGGTACAGGGTCCAGAGACCCAGTACTTC
.	TRBV2	TRBJ2-3	TRBD1	CASSQGQNTDTQYF	TGTGCCAGCAGTCAGGGACAGAACACAGATACGCAGTATTTT
.	TRBV27	TRBJ2-1	TRBD1	CASSRGQGTHNEQFF	TGTGCCAGCAGCCGGGGACAGGGGACCCACAATGAGCAGTTCTTC
.	TRBV6-5	TRBJ2-7	TRBD1	CASGPGTGAYEQYF	TGTGCCAGCGGACCCGGGACAGGGGCCTACGAGCAGTACTTC
.	TRBV14	TRBJ2-3	TRBD2	CASSRGLAGADTQYF	TGTGCCAGCAGCCGGGGACTAGCGGGAGCAGATACGCAGTATTTT
.	TRBV7-8	TRBJ1-1	.	CASLPEDMNTEAFF	TGTGCCAGCCTACCTGAGGACATGAACACTGAAGCTTTCTTT
.	TRBV23-1	TRBJ2-1	TRBD1	CASRLTQGNNEQFF	TGCGCCAGCAGACTGACACAGGGGAACAATGAGCAGTTCTTC
few	TRBV9	TRBJ2-5	TRBD2	CASSVASGGPTTQYF	TGTGCCAGCAGCGTAGCTTCGGGGGGGCCGACGACCCAGTACTTC
once	TRBV7-2	TRBJ1-4	.	CASSLQGILSEKLFF	TGTGCCAGCAGCTTACAGGGGATCCTTTCAGAAAAACTGTTTTTT
.	TRBV19	TRBJ2-7	.	CASSISSRSSYEQYF	TGTGCCAGTAGTATTTCTAGCAGAAGCTCCTACGAGCAGTACTTC
.	TRBV4-3	TRBJ2-7	TRBD2	CASSKFTGTSGESLEQYF	TGCGCCAGCAGCAAATTCACCGGGACTAGCGGGGAAAGCCTCGAGCAGTACTTC
.	TRBV5-5	TRBJ2-7	TRBD1	CASSTPGQGFHEQYF	TGTGCCAGCAGCACCCCGGGACAGGGATTTCACGAGCAGTACTTC
.	TRBV5-1	TRBJ2-1	TRBD2	CASSLVAGENYNEQFF	TGCGCCAGCAGCTTGGTGGCGGGAGAGAACTACAATGAGCAGTTCTTC
.	TRBV5-1	TRBJ2-3	.	CASSPTGSITDTQYF	TGCGCCAGCAGCCCGACCGGGTCGATCACAGATACGCAGTATTTT
.	TRBV6-5	TRBJ1-2	.	CASSTGANYGYTF	TGTGCCAGTTCGACAGGCGCTAACTATGGCTACACCTTC
.	TRBV7-2	TRBJ1-1	.	CASSLRGNTEAFF	TGTGCCAGCAGCTTGCGGGGGAACACTGAAGCTTTCTTT
few	TRBV7-2	TRBJ1-2	TRBD1	CASSPGTGREANYGYTF	TGTGCCAGCAGCCCCGGGACAGGGAGGGAAGCTAACTATGGCTACACCTTC
.	TRBV3-1/TRBV3-2	TRBJ2-5	.	CASSRTYGKETQYF	TGTGCCAGCAGCCGAACGTACGGTAAAGAGACCCAGTACTTC
.	TRBV18	TRBJ2-1	.	CASSPGRSGANEQFF	TGTGCCAGCTCACCTGGGCGTTCTGGGGCGAATGAGCAGTTCTTC
.	TRBV9	TRBJ2-3	TRBD2	CASSVVAGGQDTQYF	TGTGCCAGCAGCGTAGTGGCGGGGGGTCAAGATACGCAGTATTTT
few	TRBV19	TRBJ1-5	.	CASSYTGGNQPQHF	TGTGCCAGTAGTTACACGGGGGGCAATCAGCCCCAGCATTTT
.	TRBV28	TRBJ2-3	.	CASRLRGDTQYF	TGTGCCAGCAGACTACGGGGAGATACGCAGTATTTT
.	TRBV5-1	TRBJ1-6	.	CASSFSVQGGSPLHF	TGCGCCAGCAGCTTCTCGGTACAGGGTGGATCACCCCTCCACTTT
.	TRBV4-3	TRBJ2-7	TRBD2	CASSQDSGPPSGGAYEQYF	TGCGCCAGCAGCCAAGATTCAGGCCCCCCTAGCGGGGGGGCCTACGAGCAGTACTTC
.	TRBV5-1	TRBJ2-3	.	CASSLAGHGNTRTDTQYF	TGCGCCAGCAGCTTGGCCGGCCACGGGAATACTAGAACAGATACGCAGTATTTT
.	TRBV30	TRBJ1-5	.	CAWSPGYSNQPQHF	TGTGCCTGGAGTCCGGGGTATAGCAATCAGCCCCAGCATTTT
few	TRBV19	TRBJ2-7	TRBD1	CASSRDSLGYEQYF	TGTGCCAGTAGTCGGGACAGTCTGGGCTACGAGCAGTACTTC
.	TRBV9	TRBJ2-1	TRBD2	CASSPSGGSYNEQFF	TGTGCCAGCAGCCCCTCGGGAGGATCCTACAATGAGCAGTTCTTC
.	TRBV4-2	TRBJ1-3	.	CASSQGPLSSGNTIYF	TGTGCCAGCAGCCAAGGCCCACTAAGCTCTGGAAACACCATATATTTT
.	TRBV6-5	TRBJ2-3	TRBD2	CASREGLAGADTQYF	TGTGCCAGCAGAGAGGGACTAGCGGGTGCAGATACGCAGTATTTT
.	TRBV5-4	TRBJ2-5	.	CASSLAGGQETQYF	TGTGCCAGCAGCTTGGCTGGCGGGCAAGAGACCCAGTACTTC
.	TRBV14	TRBJ1-1	TRBD1	CASSHVDRVDPEAFF	TGTGCCAGCAGCCATGTCGACAGGGTGGATCCTGAAGCTTTCTTT
.	TRBV30	TRBJ1-5	.	CAWSVSSGKPQHF	TGTGCCTGGAGTGTATCCTCGGGGAAGCCCCAGCATTTT
many	TRBV20-1	TRBJ1-2	.	CSAKGNYGYTF	TGCAGTGCTAAGGGGAACTATGGCTACACCTTC